This TCR beta chain was captured in a study of blood T cell repertoires in COVID-19. This clone has only a few counts. Profiling relied on immunoSEQ multiplex PCR, and the TCRdb table lists in-frame clones only, not all of them. The table includes roughly 200,000 clones, roughly 86% detected once. This CDR3 has 15 amino acids. Germline V gene sequence: CDR1 ENHRY, CDR2 SYGVKD. V was clipped by 6 bases and J by 8 bases, with 22 bases between them. The sample was PBMCs or T cells enriched from blood (not recorded which). This TCR was sampled from a man aged 40-49 years with acute COVID-19. This chain links TRBV10-3 with TRBJ1-1; possible D gene TRBD1, 5 bases. CDR3 DNA sequence: TGTGCCATCAGCGCTAACCGGGGGGTAGTTGACGAAGCTTTCTTT. It is translated as CAISANRGVVDEAFF.